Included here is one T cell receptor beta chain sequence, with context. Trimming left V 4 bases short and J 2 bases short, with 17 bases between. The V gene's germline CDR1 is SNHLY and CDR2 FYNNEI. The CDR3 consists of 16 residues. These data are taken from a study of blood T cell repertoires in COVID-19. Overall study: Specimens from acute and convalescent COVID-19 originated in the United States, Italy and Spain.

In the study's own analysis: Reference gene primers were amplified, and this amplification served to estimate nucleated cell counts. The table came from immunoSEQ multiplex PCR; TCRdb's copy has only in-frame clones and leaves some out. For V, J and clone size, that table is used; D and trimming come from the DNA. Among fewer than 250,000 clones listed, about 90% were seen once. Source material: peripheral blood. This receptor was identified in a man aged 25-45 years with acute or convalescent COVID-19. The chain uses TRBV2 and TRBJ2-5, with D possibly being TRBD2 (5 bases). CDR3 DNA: TGTGCCAGCAGTGGTCTAGCCGACGGCTTACAAGAGACCCAGTACTTC. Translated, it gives CASSGLADGLQETQYF.